This T cell receptor beta chain originates from a study of beta chain features in type 1 diabetes. Study-wide context: What patients shared with healthy donors was a similar profile of age, gender and cell yields.

Findings of the study overall: There was a possibility that cDNA sequencing over-represented cells with high TCR expression. TCRB CDR3 length was moderately but significantly reduced in all four CD4+ subsets of Type 1 diabetes patients.

The collection from each donor was one heparinised blood draw averaging around 120 mL. Each of the CD4+ naive, central memory, regulatory and stem cell-like memory populations was sorted via CD45RO/CCR7/CD25/CD127/CD95/CD27. As for this clone: What it recognizes is unknown.

Isolated RNA was reverse transcribed in full, so expressed TCRB transcripts were sequenced. Clones were sequenced by immunoSEQ multiplex PCR, and TCRdb holds only the in-frame ones, with some missing. The table includes almost 350,000 clones, about a tenth detected once. Germline-derived CDR1 and CDR2 are MDHEN and SYDVKM. Trimming pared 9 bases from V and 2 bases from J, leaving 14 bases between. The CDR3 runs to 15 residues. This clonotype originated in a man aged 30 to 45 with type 1 diabetes. The sample comprised central memory CD4+ T cells from blood. The chain uses TRBV28 and TRBJ2-6, with a possible D match to TRBD1 (8 bases). CDR3 sequence (DNA): TGTGCCAGTTCACAGGGGGGGACTGGGGCCAACGTCCTGACTTTC. It yields the protein CASSQGGTGANVLTF.